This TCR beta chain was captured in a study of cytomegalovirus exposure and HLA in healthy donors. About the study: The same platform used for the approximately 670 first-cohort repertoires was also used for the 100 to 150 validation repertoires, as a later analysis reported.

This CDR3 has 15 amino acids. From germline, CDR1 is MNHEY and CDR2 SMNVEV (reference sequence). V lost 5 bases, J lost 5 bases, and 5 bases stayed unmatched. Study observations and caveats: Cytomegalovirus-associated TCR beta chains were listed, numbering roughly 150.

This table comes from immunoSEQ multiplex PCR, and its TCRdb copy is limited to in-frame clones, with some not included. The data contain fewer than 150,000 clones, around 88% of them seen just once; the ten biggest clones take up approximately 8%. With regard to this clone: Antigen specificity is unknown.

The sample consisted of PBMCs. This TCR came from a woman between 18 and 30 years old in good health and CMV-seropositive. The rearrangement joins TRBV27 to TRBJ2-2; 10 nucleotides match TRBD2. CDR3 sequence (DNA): TGTGCCAGCAGTCCTCTAGCGGGAGAGACCGGGGAGCTGTTTTTT. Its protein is CASSPLAGETGELFF.